This T cell receptor (beta chain) came from a study of shared clonotypes between healthy human individuals. Study-wide context: Used for every donor were three CD4 naive, three CD4 memory, two CD8 naive and one CD8 memory plate.

Data came from immunoSEQ multiplex PCR; TCRdb stores just in-frame clones and leaves some out. The table records 2,500,000 or so clones, 85% to 95% of them present only once. The ends were cut back, 1 base at V and 2 bases at J, with 9 bases in the middle. The CDR3 is 16 amino acids. Germline CDR1 reads SGHTA; CDR2 reads FQGNSA. The genes are TRBV7-2 and TRBJ2-6, with D perhaps TRBD2 (5 bases). The receptor's source is a man younger than 35 in good health. The sequenced sample consisted of naive CD4+ T cells sorted from blood. Subset here: CD45RA+ positively selected. In DNA form, the CDR3 reads TGTGCCAGCAGCTTAGACGGGGTAGCTGGGGCCAACGTCCTGACTTTC. It encodes CASSLDGVAGANVLTF.